The 23 T cell receptor beta chains given below trace back to one sample, sequenced in a study of blood T cell repertoires in COVID-19. Produced via immunoSEQ multiplex PCR; TCRdb's table is partial and in-frame only. The sample includes some 290,000 clones, around nine tenths of them seen just once. Source material: peripheral blood. These receptors came from a woman in her twenties or thirties with COVID-19, enrolled during active disease.

This chain connects TRBV6-5 to TRBJ2-7; 12 bases map to TRBD2. V dropped 6 bases and J dropped 4; count of bases not matched to a gene: 7. This CDR3 comprises 15 residues. Germline loops: CDR1 MNHEY, CDR2 SVGAGI. The CDR3 bases are TGTGCCAGCAGGCGTTCGACTAGCGGGAGTTACGAGCAGTACTTC. This gives the protein CASRRSTSGSYEQYF.

Details on this clone: A junction end diverges from the germline sequence, so it may reflect a read error. The genes are TRBV12-5 and TRBJ1-1; 9 positions match TRBD1. CDR1 and CDR2 (germline): LGHNT, FRNRAP. This CDR3 is built from 14 residues. The chain's CDR3 is CVSALQGASTEAFF. For the CDR3, the DNA is TGTGTTAGTGCCCTACAGGGGGCTAGCACTGAAGCTTTCTTT.

This clone was seen a single time. The J gene is TRBJ2-3, the V gene TRBV28; D might be TRBD1 (5 bases). The CDR3 extends over 16 amino acids. The ends were cut back, 7 bases at V and 6 bases at J, with 23 bases in the middle. CDR1 is MDHEN, CDR2 SYDVKM, per germline. The CDR3 loop reads CASTPSAPGSSDTQYF. CDR3 nucleotide sequence: TGTGCCAGCACCCCCTCGGCGCCAGGGTCGTCCGATACGCAGTATTTT.

V and J are TRBV18 and TRBJ2-7; 7 bases agree with TRBD1. After removal of 4 bases from V and 0 bases from J, the junction contained 3 bases not matched to a gene. The CDR3 covers 14 residues. Germline assignment: CDR1 KGHSH and CDR2 LQKENI. CDR3 in DNA: TGTGCCAGCTCACTAGGACAGGACTCCTACGAGCAGTACTTC. It is translated as CASSLGQDSYEQYF. Full variable domain (outside the CDR3, taken from reference TRBV18 and TRBJ2-7): NAGVMQNPRHLVRRRGQEARLRCSPMKGHSHVYWYRQLPEEGLKFMVYLQKENIIDESGMPKERFSAEFPKEGPSILRIQQVVRGDSAAYFCASSLGQDSYEQYFGPGTRLTVT.

The V and J genes are TRBV5-4 and TRBJ2-7; 7 bases fit TRBD1. The trim removed 2 bases at V and 4 bases at J, leaving 6 bases unmatched. Germline V CDR1 and CDR2: SGHNT, YYREEE (reference sequence). The CDR3 runs to 14 residues. The CDR3 loop is CASSLEGAVYEQYF. The CDR3 nucleotides read TGTGCCAGCAGCTTAGAGGGGGCGGTTTACGAGCAGTACTTC.

The chain has TRBV11-2 and TRBJ1-2; no firm D call. V lost 5 bases, J lost 8 bases, and 12 bases lay in between. Germline V lookup: CDR1 SGHAT, CDR2 FQNNGV. The CDR3 loop spans 12 amino acids. DNA of the CDR3: TGTGCCAGCAGCCTACGAACAGAGGGCTACACCTTC. It translates to CASSLRTEGYTF.

This clone was picked up one time. The chain links TRBV7-9 to TRBJ2-3, with TRBD2 matching 9 bases. The CDR3 contains 17 residues. Germline values: CDR1 SEHNR, CDR2 FQNEAQ (reference sequence). The junction had 7 bases not matched to a gene; V was cut back by 1 base and J by 2 bases. The CDR3 sequence: CASSLGRTSVTTDTQYF. The CDR3 region has the DNA TGTGCCAGCAGCTTAGGAAGGACTAGCGTGACCACAGATACGCAGTATTTT.

As concerns this clone: A junction boundary mismatches the germline segment, possibly from a read error. The chain is built from TRBV10-1 and TRBJ2-1; 7 nucleotides match TRBD2. The germline V gene has CDR1 WNHNN and CDR2 SYGVQD (reference sequence). The CDR3 has 17 residues. This chain's CDR3 is CACSESKVGGTYNEQFF. The CDR3 coding sequence is TGCGCCTGCAGTGAGTCGAAGGTGGGGGGGACCTACAATGAGCAGTTCTTC.

Comment on this clone: The sample holds other DNA sequences that translate to the same CDR3. The chain has TRBV6-5 and TRBJ1-1, with a weak D call TRBD1 (6 bases). CDR3 length equals 13 residues. Germline loops: CDR1 MNHEY, CDR2 SVGAGI. V was clipped by 5 bases and J by 2 bases, with 9 bases between them. CDR3 residues: CASSRTANTEAFF. CDR3 nucleotides: TGTGCCAGCAGTAGGACAGCCAACACTGAAGCTTTCTTT.

The chain uses TRBV27 and TRBJ1-5; D uncertain. V dropped 6 bases and J dropped 7 bases, with 10 bases sitting between them. CDR1 is MNHEY and CDR2 is SMNVEV in the germline V gene (reference sequence). The CDR3 consists of 12 residues. DNA of the CDR3: TGTGCCAGCAGGGGCGCGGGGCAGCCCCAGCATTTT. Translated: CASRGAGQPQHF.

This chain links TRBV6-1 with TRBJ2-1, with 7 bases that match TRBD1. CDR3 length equals 15 residues. Germline V gene lookup returns CDR1 MNHNS and CDR2 SASEGT. After removal of 2 bases from V and 4 bases from J, the junction contained 5 bases not matched to a gene. CDR3: CASSEHQGEYNEQFF. The CDR3 coding sequence is TGTGCCAGCAGTGAACATCAGGGGGAATACAATGAGCAGTTCTTC.

The chain is built from TRBV29-1 and TRBJ1-2, with 7 bases lining up with TRBD1. V shed 7 bases, J shed 3 bases, and the junction held 5 bases outside the gene matches. CDR1 and CDR2 from the germline V gene are SQVTM and ANQGSEA. The CDR3 length is 12 residues. The CDR3 DNA reads as TGCAGCGAGGACAGGCCGGACTATGGCTACACCTTC. Amino acid sequence: CSEDRPDYGYTF.

There are a few counts of this clone. The chain joins TRBV19 to TRBJ2-2; 10 nucleotides line up with TRBD2. CDR3 length equals 18 residues. V was clipped by 3 bases and J by 3 bases; unmatched bases: 10. Germline values: CDR1 LNHDA, CDR2 SQIVND (reference sequence). The CDR3 spells CASSIHFSSGRDTGELFF. For the CDR3, the DNA is TGTGCCAGTAGTATTCATTTCAGCAGCGGGAGGGACACCGGGGAGCTGTTTTTT.

The V call is TRBV6-6, the J call TRBJ1-4; no reliable D call. Trimming took 5 bases from V and 8 from J, leaving 6 bases between them. This CDR3 region has 11 residues. Germline-derived CDR1 and CDR2 are MNHNY and SVGAGI (reference sequence). The DNA for the CDR3 is TGTGCCAGCAGTCCACAGGAAAAACTGTTTTTT. Translating gives CASSPQEKLFF.

This chain links TRBV5-4 with TRBJ2-1; TRBD2 agrees at 7 bases. V shed 4 bases, J shed 14 bases, and the junction held 21 bases outside the gene matches. Germline CDR1 reads SGHNT; CDR2 reads YYREEE (reference sequence). The CDR3 consists of 16 residues. CDR3 in DNA: TGTGCCAGCAGCCCAGGACTAGAGCCCTCCCCTGCCGAGGAGTTCTTC. This encodes CASSPGLEPSPAEEFF.

This sequence joins TRBV7-2 and TRBJ1-2; tentatively, D is TRBD1 (6 bases). The germline gives CDR1 SGHTA, CDR2 FQGNSA. V lost 5 bases to trimming and J lost 4 bases, with 14 bases between them. CDR3 length equals 14 residues. DNA of the CDR3: TGTGCCAGCAGCCCCCAGTTAGGGGGCTATGGCTACACCTTC. Amino acid sequence: CASSPQLGGYGYTF.

The chain combines TRBV6-2 or TRBV6-3 with TRBJ1-5; 7 bases fit TRBD1. The ends lost 2 bases at V and 5 bases at J; junction bases unmatched: 9. Germline loops: CDR1 MNHEY, CDR2 SVGEGT. The CDR3 consists of 16 residues. The CDR3 loop is CASSYGPTGKDQPQHF. DNA of the CDR3: TGTGCCAGCAGTTACGGACCGACAGGGAAAGATCAGCCCCAGCATTTT.

The chain carries TRBV5-1 and TRBJ1-4; D remains ambiguous. CDR1 SGHRS and CDR2 YFSETQ come from the germline V gene. The CDR3 is 14 amino acids. With 0 bases removed from V and 6 bases from J, the gap between germline ends came to 9 bases. Here the CDR3 DNA reads TGCGCCAGCAGCTTGGACCAGACTTATGAAAAACTGTTTTTT. Its translation: CASSLDQTYEKLFF.

This clone was counted a few times. The chain is built from TRBV5-6 and TRBJ1-2; no clear D gene. Germline loops: CDR1 SGHDT, CDR2 YYEEEE. V lost 4 bases and J lost 2, with 9 bases in between. CDR3 size: 13 residues. CDR3 bases: TGTGCCAGCAGCCCAATAGCCAACTATGGCTACACCTTC. Its protein is CASSPIANYGYTF.

The sample holds a few counts of this clone. J is TRBJ2-2 and V is TRBV19, with 13 bases lining up with TRBD2. CDR1 and CDR2 from the germline V gene are LNHDA and SQIVND (reference sequence). With 8 bases clipped from V and 3 bases from J, the junction kept 3 bases outside the gene matches. The CDR3 totals 15 residues. CDR3 DNA sequence: TGTGCCAGTCGACTAGCGGGAGGCTACACCGGGGAGCTGTTTTTT. This translates into CASRLAGGYTGELFF.

The chain recombines TRBV27 with TRBJ2-1, with a possible D match to TRBD2 (6 bases). This CDR3 is 16 amino acids long. Germline V gene lookup returns CDR1 MNHEY and CDR2 SMNVEV (reference sequence). Between the trimmed V and J ends, which lost 5 bases and 7 bases, there was a span of 21 bases. The CDR3 nucleotides are TGTGCCAGCAGTACGCGGGGACCGGGCCGGGGGAATGAGCAGTTCTTC. Translating it yields CASSTRGPGRGNEQFF.

This clone was detected a few times. The genes are TRBV24-1 and TRBJ2-7; 8 bases map to TRBD2. J was trimmed by 6 bases and V by 7 bases; bases with no gene match: 10. Germline V gives CDR1 KGHDR, CDR2 SFDVKD. The CDR3 consists of 14 residues. The chain's CDR3 is CATRASGTSAEQYF. The DNA for the CDR3 is TGTGCCACCAGGGCCTCCGGGACTAGTGCCGAGCAGTACTTC.

The chain is built from TRBV28 and TRBJ2-7, with D hard to call. The CDR3 totals 15 residues. The germline gives CDR1 MDHEN, CDR2 SYDVKM. V dropped 1 base and J dropped 0 bases, with 10 bases sitting between them. The CDR3 here is CASSLSASYSYEQYF. The CDR3 DNA is TGTGCCAGCAGTTTATCTGCTAGTTACTCCTACGAGCAGTACTTC.